This paragraph covers one TCR beta chain sequence. The source of the sample is a study of T cells in Graves' hyperthyroidism and ophthalmopathy. The CDR3 runs 13 residues. Germline CDR1 reads SGHTA; CDR2 reads FQGNSA. V shed 4 bases, J shed 9 bases, and the junction held 7 bases outside the gene matches. Amplification yielded TCR beta CDR3 regions, with RNA transcripts as the source. HTBI primers were employed in a first-round RT-PCR of the TCR CDR3. One entry per CDR3 protein, called by TCRdb with MiXCR from the multiplex PCR reads. The sample shows fewer than 600,000 distinct CDR3 sequences, approximately 14% of them seen only once.

Sequences were obtained from blood. The source of this sequence is a woman in her thirties or forties with Graves' hyperthyroidism. The chain carries TRBV7-2 and TRBJ2-7; TRBD1 aligns across 9 bases. CDR3 sequence: CASSYLQGAGQYF. The CDR3, as DNA: TGTGCCAGCAGCTATCTACAGGGGGCTGGGCAGTACTTC.